The following is a T cell receptor beta chain sequence with its context. This receptor's antigen is unknown. No base quality information exists; no much larger clone differs at one position. These data are taken from a study of technical replicates of blood from a handful of donors (dated by TCRdb to 2016 to 2017). The CDR3, cysteine through phenylalanine, is 14 amino acids long. Of all the DNA, just the CDR3 is kept, 42 bases in frame from base 1. Unmatched junction bases come to 1, with V trimmed by 5 bases and J by 0 bases. Taken from the germline V gene, the CDR1 and CDR2 loops are SGHVS and FNYEAQ. The method behind the library was the immunoSEQ multiplex PCR assay. TCRdb limited this immuneACCESS table to in-frame rearrangements with V and J called. A share of clones is missing; checked studies link under half to unresolved V genes, and the rest is unexplained. This sample gives some 60,000 clones in total; around nine tenths of them show up just once. 4% to 6.5% of the sample is taken by the ten largest.

The V gene is TRBV7-6 and the J gene is TRBJ2-7; 10 central bases correspond to TRBD2. Sequencing was carried out using PBMCs. The TCR was taken from a human donor in good health. Some clones in this sample may be carry-over from other donors' samples. The DNA is as follows: TGTGCCAGCAGCGGGACTAGCGCCTCCTACGAGCAGTACTTC. This yields the protein CASSGTSASYEQYF. The CDR3 plus the reference TRBV7-6 and TRBJ2-7 genes for the other parts give the full variable domain: GAGVSQSPRYKVTKRGQDVALRCDPISGHVSLYWYRQALGQGPEFLTYFNYEAQQDKSGLPNDRFSAERPEGSISTLTIQRTEQRDSAMYRCASSGTSASYEQYFGPGTRLTVT.